The 31 T cell receptor beta chains below come from one sample, sequenced in a study of naive and memory T cell subsets. Two oligonucleotides, mixed equimolar, formed the beta constant-region primer covering TRBC1 and TRBC2. Four rounds of PCR amplified the ligated cDNA using nested alpha and beta constant-region primers plus SP2. TCRdb reprocessed the UMI-ligation and nested PCR reads with MiXCR, giving one entry per CDR3 protein. Of some 15,000 distinct CDR3 sequences in the sample, about 9% were seen once. Specimen: central memory CD8+ T cells from blood. The receptors shown here come from a human donor in good health.

This clonotype came up many times. V and J are TRBV2 and TRBJ1-2; D perhaps matches TRBD1 (5 bases). V lost 4 bases, J lost 5 bases, and 11 bases lay in between. CDR3 length: 13 amino acids. The germline CDR1 and CDR2 sequences are SNHLY and FYNNEI. The CDR3 sequence: CASSAGERYGYTF. CDR3 in DNA: TGTGCCAGCAGTGCGGGGGAAAGATATGGCTACACCTTC.

There are many counts of this clonotype. This chain links TRBV30 with TRBJ2-1; 11 bases are a match to TRBD2. Trimming cost V 2 bases and J 6 bases; bases outside gene matches: 15. Germline values: CDR1 GTSNPN, CDR2 SVGIG (reference sequence). The length of the CDR3 is 18 residues. CDR3 region: CAWSSLRLAGGLGNEQFF. The CDR3 DNA reads as TGTGCCTGGAGTTCACTCCGCCTAGCGGGAGGACTAGGCAATGAGCAGTTCTTC.

This clonotype was found many times. The chain joins TRBV7-2 to TRBJ2-5, with 7 nucleotides matching TRBD2. This CDR3 is 16 amino acids long. CDR1 is SGHTA and CDR2 is FQGNSA in the germline V gene. V lost 0 bases and J lost 5; bases outside the gene matches: 9. CDR3 region: CASSLARGVGGETQYF. In DNA, the CDR3 is TGTGCCAGCAGCTTAGCGCGGGGCGTGGGAGGGGAGACCCAGTACTTC.

At least ten counts were recorded for this clonotype. The chain links TRBV18 to TRBJ2-5, with a possible D match to TRBD2 (5 bases). The CDR3 consists of 13 residues. The germline V gene encodes CDR1 KGHSH and CDR2 LQKENI. Trimming cost V 10 bases and J 1 base, with 13 bases left between them. CDR3 sequence reads: CATTIASQETQYF. CDR3 DNA: TGTGCCACCACTATAGCGAGCCAAGAGACCCAGTACTTC.

This clonotype was observed a handful of times. This chain connects TRBV6-2 or TRBV6-3 to TRBJ2-3, with 11 bases lining up with TRBD2. Germline CDR1 MNHEY, CDR2 SVGEGT. J gave up 1 base and V 2 bases, and 2 bases lay outside the gene matches. The CDR3 consists of 16 residues. CDR3 loop: CASSYVAGGGTDTQYF. The CDR3 DNA reads as TGTGCCAGCAGTTACGTAGCGGGGGGGGGCACAGATACGCAGTATTTT.

The genes are TRBV5-4 and TRBJ2-1, with TRBD2 as a possible D gene (6 bases). CDR3 length equals 14 residues. CDR1 SGHNT and CDR2 YYREEE come from the germline V gene (reference sequence). V was cut by 0 bases and J by 10 bases, with 14 bases left in between. The CDR3 spells CASSLELGTSEQFF. The CDR3 nucleotides are TGTGCCAGCAGCTTGGAACTCGGGACTTCGGAGCAGTTCTTC.

In its sample, this clonotype was seen many times. The V gene is TRBV12-3 or TRBV12-4, the J gene TRBJ2-1, with D unclear. The CDR3 length is 14 residues. Trimming removed 4 bases from V and 2 bases from J, with 9 bases in between. The chain's CDR3 is CASSSHPPYNEQFF. CDR3 sequence (DNA): TGTGCCAGCAGTTCCCATCCCCCCTACAATGAGCAGTTCTTC.

In this sample, this clonotype turned up a few times. This chain links TRBV15 with TRBJ2-3; D may match TRBD1 or TRBD2 (5 bases each). Germline loops: CDR1 LNHNV, CDR2 YYDKDF (reference sequence). Trimming removed 0 bases at V and 1 base at J, with 11 bases between. This CDR3 has 16 residues. The CDR3 coding sequence is TGTGCCACCAGCAGAGATCTGAGAGGGGGCACAGATACGCAGTATTTT. Translated: CATSRDLRGGTDTQYF.

This clonotype showed up just a few times. This chain uses TRBV28 with TRBJ1-1, with D unresolved. Germline V CDR1 and CDR2: MDHEN, SYDVKM. The CDR3 runs to 14 residues. With 3 bases removed from V and 6 bases from J, the gap between germline ends came to 14 bases. The CDR3 coding sequence is TGTGCCAGCAGTTTTGTCCGCCTCTCCGCTGAAGCTTTCTTT. Translated, it gives CASSFVRLSAEAFF.

The chain combines TRBV19 with TRBJ2-6; D unresolved. Germline-derived CDR1 and CDR2 are LNHDA and SQIVND (reference sequence). V was cut by 4 bases and J by 1 base, with 8 bases left in between. The CDR3 runs 15 residues. CDR3 bases: TGTGCCAGTAGTACCACAGAGTCTGGGGCCAACGTCCTGACTTTC. Amino acids: CASSTTESGANVLTF.

This chain joins TRBV6-2 or TRBV6-3 and TRBJ2-7; no definite D call. CDR1 and CDR2 (germline): MNHEY, SVGEGT. With 2 bases removed from V and 4 bases from J, the gap between germline ends came to 6 bases. The CDR3 runs 12 residues. CDR3 nucleotides: TGTGCCAGCAGTTACGGCCTTTACGAGCAGTACTTC. Translating gives CASSYGLYEQYF.

This clonotype has a handful of counts. The chain is built from TRBV20-1 and TRBJ2-7; no firm D call. Trimming left V 1 base short and J 3 bases short, with 7 bases between. Germline lookup yields CDR1 DFQATT and CDR2 SNEGSKA (reference sequence). The CDR3 length is 12 residues. CDR3 region: CSARADGYEQYF. CDR3 nucleotide sequence: TGCAGTGCTAGAGCGGACGGCTACGAGCAGTACTTC.

The chain is built from TRBV18 and TRBJ2-1; D remains unclear. The CDR3 is 15 amino acids. Germline V lookup: CDR1 KGHSH, CDR2 LQKENI. Trimming shortened V by 0 bases and J by 8 bases, and 14 bases separated the two germline ends. CDR3 region: CASSPPGFDVHEQFF. The CDR3 region has the DNA TGTGCCAGCTCACCACCGGGGTTCGACGTCCATGAGCAGTTCTTC.

This chain joins TRBV19 and TRBJ1-5, with 11 bases aligning to TRBD1. Trimming took 8 bases from V and 6 from J; bases not matched to a gene: 6. Germline CDR1 LNHDA, CDR2 SQIVND (reference sequence). The CDR3 has 14 residues. The CDR3 DNA follows: TGTGCCAGTGGGGGACAGGGGGACGTTCAGCCCCAGCATTTT. It codes for CASGGQGDVQPQHF.

This clonotype occurred a few times. CDR3 sequence: CASSQGDRGITGANVLTF. CDR3 coding DNA: TGTGCCAGCAGCCAAGGGGACAGGGGCATCACTGGGGCCAACGTCCTGACTTTC. The rearrangement links TRBV4-2 to TRBJ2-6; 10 bases are a match to TRBD1. The ends lost 1 base at V and 2 bases at J; junction bases unmatched: 5. The CDR3 has 18 residues. The V gene's germline CDR1 is LGHNA and CDR2 YNFKEQ.

This clonotype came up many times. The chain carries TRBV7-9 and TRBJ2-7, with D possibly matching TRBD2 (6 bases). The CDR3 extends over 18 amino acids. The germline V gene has CDR1 SEHNR and CDR2 FQNEAQ (reference sequence). The V end was cut by 2 bases, the J end by 2 bases, with 22 bases between. CDR3 nucleotides: TGTGCCAGCAGCTTATTATCTAGCGATCCTTCTTATCCCTACGAGCAGTACTTC. It specifies CASSLLSSDPSYPYEQYF. Together with reference TRBV7-9 and TRBJ2-7, the CDR3 gives the full variable domain: DTGVSQNPRHKITKRGQNVTFRCDPISEHNRLYWYRQTLGQGPEFLTYFQNEAQLEKSRLLSDRFSAERPKGSFSTLEIQRTEQGDSAMYLCASSLLSSDPSYPYEQYFGPGTRLTVT.

The V gene is TRBV28, the J gene TRBJ2-5; 8 bases match TRBD2. CDR1 is MDHEN and CDR2 is SYDVKM in the germline V gene. The CDR3 contains 17 residues. With 4 bases clipped from V and 7 bases from J, the junction kept 17 bases outside the gene matches. CDR3 sequence reads: CASSYGSNSGAPRTQYF. Written as DNA, the CDR3 is TGTGCCAGCAGTTACGGATCTAATAGCGGGGCCCCTCGGACCCAGTACTTC.

By share of the sample, this clonotype is medium-sized. The chain recombines TRBV7-9 with TRBJ2-7; D possibly matches TRBD1 or TRBD2 (6 bases each). V was clipped by 3 bases and J by 4 bases, with 16 bases between them. The CDR3 length is 15 residues. Germline CDR1 and CDR2: SEHNR and FQNEAQ (reference sequence). The CDR3 DNA follows: TGTGCCAGCAGCTTTCTTTCGGGGGCGTTTTACGAGCAGTACTTC. This codes for CASSFLSGAFYEQYF.

The V gene is TRBV7-2, the J gene TRBJ2-1, with D perhaps matching TRBD1 (5 bases). V was cut by 3 bases and J by 2 bases, with 11 bases left in between. This CDR3 region has 15 residues. Per the germline V gene, CDR1 is SGHTA and CDR2 is FQGNSA. CDR3 protein: CASSFGQGTYNEQFF. The CDR3 DNA is TGTGCCAGCAGCTTCGGGCAGGGAACCTACAATGAGCAGTTCTTC.

The chain couples TRBV6-4 to TRBJ1-5; the D is unclear. Trimming cost V 8 bases and J 5 bases, with 10 bases left between them. Germline V CDR1 and CDR2: MRHNA, SNTAGT. The CDR3 covers 12 residues. CDR3 sequence: CASAGRDQPQHF. CDR3 sequence (DNA): TGTGCCAGCGCCGGACGCGATCAGCCCCAGCATTTT.

This clonotype turned up a few times. V gene TRBV12-3 or TRBV12-4 combines with J gene TRBJ2-1; TRBD2 matches at 8 bases. The CDR3 is 16 residues long. V dropped 5 bases and J dropped 0; count of bases not matched to a gene: 6. DNA of the CDR3: TGTGCCAGCAGTGCCTCGACTAGCGCCTCCTACAATGAGCAGTTCTTC. It translates to CASSASTSASYNEQFF.

This clonotype was observed a few times. The rearrangement links TRBV9 to TRBJ2-2, with no clear D. Germline CDR1 reads SGDLS; CDR2 reads YYNGEE. V lost 3 bases to trimming and J lost 5 bases, with 14 bases between them. This CDR3 comprises 15 residues. The CDR3 coding sequence is TGTGCCAGCAGCGAATTGGGTTGGGGAACCGGGGAGCTGTTTTTT. It is translated as CASSELGWGTGELFF.

This clonotype has ten or more counts. The V and J genes are TRBV9 and TRBJ2-3, with no clear D. Germline CDR1 SGDLS, CDR2 YYNGEE. This CDR3 has 14 residues. V lost 2 bases, J lost 6 bases, and 13 bases lay in between. CDR3 protein: CASSVEFGHDTQYF. The DNA for the CDR3 is TGTGCCAGCAGCGTCGAGTTTGGGCATGATACGCAGTATTTT.

By proportion, this clonotype is medium-sized. The chain combines TRBV7-3 with TRBJ2-2, with 8 bases aligning to TRBD1. The CDR3 spans 14 residues. The germline gives CDR1 SGHTA, CDR2 FQGTGA. The ends lost 6 bases at V and 5 bases at J; junction bases unmatched: 5. CDR3 loop: CASRSTGGTGELFF. The CDR3 nucleotides read TGTGCCAGCAGATCTACAGGGGGGACCGGGGAGCTGTTTTTT.

The rearrangement joins TRBV11-2 to TRBJ2-1; a possible D gene is TRBD2 (5 bases). Trimming removed 5 bases from V and 10 bases from J, with 6 bases in between. CDR1 and CDR2 from the germline V gene are SGHAT and FQNNGV. CDR3 length: 10 residues. The CDR3 reads CASSGEEQFF. CDR3 bases: TGTGCCAGCAGCGGGGAGGAGCAGTTCTTC.

This clonotype was recorded many times. The chain employs TRBV24-1 and TRBJ2-3, with a weak D call TRBD1 (8 bases). Trimming cost V 4 bases and J 2 bases, with 21 bases left between them. CDR1 is KGHDR and CDR2 is SFDVKD in the germline V gene. The CDR3 is 18 residues long. Here the CDR3 DNA reads TGTGCCACCAGTGACCGCGTGACAGGGGAGGGCTCCACAGATACGCAGTATTTT. Residues: CATSDRVTGEGSTDTQYF.

V and J are TRBV6-4 and TRBJ2-3; a possible D gene is TRBD2 (5 bases). V was shortened by 5 bases and J by 3 bases, with 15 bases between the two germline ends. This CDR3 is built from 15 residues. Germline-derived CDR1 and CDR2 are MRHNA and SNTAGT. CDR3 protein: CASSPHRGGTDTQYF. As DNA, the CDR3 is TGTGCCAGCAGTCCCCACCGGGGTGGGACAGATACGCAGTATTTT.

The chain carries TRBV5-5 and TRBJ1-1; D remains ambiguous. CDR3 size: 12 residues. CDR1 SGHKS and CDR2 YYEKEE come from the germline V gene (reference sequence). Trimming removed 1 base from V and 6 bases from J, with 7 bases in between. CDR3 DNA: TGTGCCAGCAGCTTGCGTGGGGCTGAAGCTTTCTTT. Translation gives CASSLRGAEAFF.

This sequence joins TRBV7-2 and TRBJ2-1, with TRBD2 as a possible D gene (5 bases). The germline gives CDR1 SGHTA, CDR2 FQGNSA. The CDR3 contains 14 residues. Trimming removed 3 bases at V and 4 bases at J, with 10 bases between. Here the CDR3 DNA reads TGTGCCAGCAGCTTTGATCCGGGGTACAATGAGCAGTTCTTC. Its translation: CASSFDPGYNEQFF.

By proportion, this clonotype is medium-sized (0.01 to 0.1%). This sequence joins TRBV20-1 and TRBJ2-1; 10 bases match TRBD1. The CDR3 spans 14 residues. Germline V CDR1 and CDR2: DFQATT, SNEGSKA (reference sequence). The V and J ends lost 6 bases and 8 bases, in that order; junction bases with no gene match: 10. The CDR3 here is CSARGTGDYHEQFF. CDR3 DNA: TGCAGTGCCAGGGGGACAGGGGATTACCATGAGCAGTTCTTC.

This clonotype was detected many times. J is TRBJ2-3 and V is TRBV4-2; TRBD1 might be the D (5 bases). V was cut by 1 base and J by 1 base, with 9 bases left in between. Looked up from germline, CDR1 is LGHNA and CDR2 is YNFKEQ. CDR3 length equals 15 residues. CDR3 bases: TGTGCCAGCAGCCAAGCCAGGGCAGGCACAGATACGCAGTATTTT. This gives the protein CASSQARAGTDTQYF.